Here is one T cell receptor beta chain with its context. What it binds is not known. This sample is part of a study of pediatric ulcerative colitis. Study-level points and caveats: All ulcerative colitis patients, but no controls, carried two rectal clonotypes. Compared with controls, ulcerative colitis showed greater blood-rectum clone sharing. Clonal expansions reduced rectal repertoire diversity in acute severe colitis.

Losses at the gene ends were 0 bases for V and 2 bases for J; bases not matched to a gene: 4. The CDR3 consists of 17 residues. Germline V CDR1 and CDR2: SGHAT, FQDESV (reference sequence). During colonoscopy, one to two rectal pinch biopsies were collected. Sequencing was performed with immunoSEQ multiplex PCR; in TCRdb, only in-frame clones are kept and a portion is missing. The table records roughly 9,900 clones, 80% to 90% of them present only once. The V call is TRBV11-1, the J call TRBJ2-5; TRBD2 matches 12 bases. This clonotype originated in a girl aged 10 to 17 who was a control in a study of pediatric ulcerative colitis. The sequenced material came from gut tissue. The CDR3 loop reads CASSLAGLAGYQETQYF. In nucleotides, the CDR3 is TGTGCCAGCAGCTTAGCAGGACTAGCGGGGTATCAAGAGACCCAGTACTTC. Complete variable domain (other parts from reference TRBV11-1 and TRBJ2-5): EAEVAQSPRYKITEKSQAVAFWCDPISGHATLYWYRQILGQGPELLVQFQDESVVDDSQLPKDRFSAERLKGVDSTLKIQPAELGDSAMYLCASSLAGLAGYQETQYFGPGTRLLVL.